These T cell receptor beta chains were read from a single sample in a study of cytomegalovirus exposure and HLA in healthy donors. Only in-frame clones appear in the TCRdb table, and some are missing; sequencing was by immunoSEQ multiplex PCR. The sample lists around 300,000 clones; roughly 85% were seen once. The sample taken for sequencing was PBMCs. These receptors all come from a woman under 30 in good health and CMV-seronegative. Each CDR3 is given without its conserved first and last residue. A D gene is named only where the DNA matches it firmly.

v_gene,j_gene,d_gene,CDR3aa
TRBV7-2,TRBJ2-7,TRBD1,ASSHTGGLSYEQY
TRBV27,TRBJ2-7,.,ATIPQGGPYEQY
TRBV7-9,TRBJ1-6,TRBD1,ASRPTRQGRDYNSPLH
TRBV4-3,TRBJ2-7,TRBD1,ASSPGTAAYEQY
TRBV9,TRBJ2-3,.,ASSVEPSTDTQY
TRBV9,TRBJ2-1,TRBD2,ASSVVGGRAADEQF
TRBV6-5,TRBJ1-2,.,ASSALSRSGYT
TRBV2,TRBJ1-2,TRBD1,ASSRQGDYGYT
TRBV18,TRBJ2-6,.,ASSPETVHAGANVLT
TRBV9,TRBJ1-2,TRBD1,ASSVVAGGFYGYT
TRBV5-4,TRBJ2-1,TRBD2,ASSKLAGGLGNEQF
TRBV5-1,TRBJ1-1,.,ASSLDIMNTEAF
TRBV18,TRBJ2-7,.,ASSTGPGDEQY
TRBV10-2,TRBJ1-4,.,ASSSTGTPNEKLF
TRBV6-5,TRBJ2-7,TRBD2,ASSYVGTSEQY
TRBV6-1,TRBJ2-7,TRBD1,ATLGQGVYEQY
TRBV30,TRBJ1-2,.,AWSNSGYT
TRBV7-9,TRBJ1-4,.,ASSLPGLGGKLF
TRBV19,TRBJ2-7,TRBD2,ASTMEGTSGSYEQY
TRBV5-4,TRBJ2-7,TRBD2,ASQNLAAPYEQY
TRBV5-1,TRBJ2-3,TRBD2,ASSWGTSQTRSQY
TRBV7-2,TRBJ2-7,.,ASSLVSGQIVEQY
TRBV30,TRBJ2-1,.,AWGHRTEQF
TRBV11-3,TRBJ2-3,.,ASSWRGSTDTQY
TRBV30,TRBJ1-1,.,AWSAGLGGTEAF
TRBV11-2,TRBJ1-1,.,ASNFGALTTLNTEAF
TRBV10-2,TRBJ2-7,TRBD2,ATRLAGEDEQY
TRBV4-1,TRBJ1-5,TRBD1,ASSQGRVDRGHQPQH
TRBV28,TRBJ1-1,TRBD1,ASSSRGYTEAF
TRBV29-1,TRBJ1-1,.,SVAALQNPTEAF
TRBV9,TRBJ1-1,.,ASSVGTRPEAF
TRBV10-1,TRBJ1-1,.,ASRSGGFNTEAF
TRBV6-4,TRBJ2-6,.,ASSGEDEGANVLT
TRBV7-2,TRBJ2-3,.,ASSLYRETDTQY
TRBV19,TRBJ1-5,TRBD1,ASSLGQGGGNQPQH
TRBV30,TRBJ1-1,.,AWSGDGVTEAF
TRBV27,TRBJ2-7,TRBD2,ASSPLGRNEQY
TRBV5-6,TRBJ2-7,TRBD2,ASSLGAGDEQY
TRBV5-4,TRBJ2-3,TRBD2,ASSSRLAGDTDTQY
TRBV5-1,TRBJ2-1,TRBD1,ASSQKVSGTGYNEQF
TRBV7-9,TRBJ1-2,TRBD1,ASSSGLVTGVSEGYT
TRBV4-3,TRBJ1-2,.,ASSQDPQGTYGYT
TRBV4-2,TRBJ1-2,.,ASSQEALNQNYGYT
TRBV14,TRBJ2-7,TRBD2,ASSQTGLADYEQY
TRBV30,TRBJ1-6,TRBD1,ASHRGPNSPLH
TRBV9,TRBJ2-7,TRBD2,ASSTQAGGSSYEQY
TRBV5-1,TRBJ1-2,.,ASSLEGGRGYT
TRBV7-2,TRBJ2-7,TRBD1,ASSLDDRARYEQY
TRBV2,TRBJ2-3,TRBD2,ASRTFGTTPWTDTQY
TRBV5-6,TRBJ1-4,TRBD1,ASSGDRINEKLF
TRBV18,TRBJ1-1,.,ASSQTRNTEAF